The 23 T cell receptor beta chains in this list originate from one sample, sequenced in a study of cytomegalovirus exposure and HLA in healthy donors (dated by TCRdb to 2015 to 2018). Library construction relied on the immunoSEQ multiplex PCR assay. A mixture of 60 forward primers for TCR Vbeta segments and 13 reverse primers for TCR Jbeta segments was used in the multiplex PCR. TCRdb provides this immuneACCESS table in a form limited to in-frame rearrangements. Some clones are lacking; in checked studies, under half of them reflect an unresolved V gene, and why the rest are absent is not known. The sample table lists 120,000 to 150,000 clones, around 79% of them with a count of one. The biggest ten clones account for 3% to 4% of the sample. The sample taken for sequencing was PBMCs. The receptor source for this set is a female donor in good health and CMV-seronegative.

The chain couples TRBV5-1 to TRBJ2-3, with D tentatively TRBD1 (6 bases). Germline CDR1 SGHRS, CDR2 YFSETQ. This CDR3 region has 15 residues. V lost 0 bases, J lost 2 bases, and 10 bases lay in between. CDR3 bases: TGCGCCAGCAGCTTGGAGGACAGAGCCACAGATACGCAGTATTTT. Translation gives CASSLEDRATDTQYF.

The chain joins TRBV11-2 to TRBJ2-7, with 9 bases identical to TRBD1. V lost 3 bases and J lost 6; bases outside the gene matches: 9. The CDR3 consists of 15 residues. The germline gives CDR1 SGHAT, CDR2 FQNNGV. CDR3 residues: CASSFVRDRAGEQYF. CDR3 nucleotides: TGTGCCAGCAGCTTCGTCCGGGACAGGGCGGGCGAGCAGTACTTC.

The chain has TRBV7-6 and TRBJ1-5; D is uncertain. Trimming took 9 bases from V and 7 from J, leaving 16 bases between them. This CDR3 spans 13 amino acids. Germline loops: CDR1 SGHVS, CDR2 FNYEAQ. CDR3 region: CASTDGGGQPQHF. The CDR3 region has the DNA TGTGCCAGTACAGACGGCGGCGGGCAGCCCCAGCATTTT.

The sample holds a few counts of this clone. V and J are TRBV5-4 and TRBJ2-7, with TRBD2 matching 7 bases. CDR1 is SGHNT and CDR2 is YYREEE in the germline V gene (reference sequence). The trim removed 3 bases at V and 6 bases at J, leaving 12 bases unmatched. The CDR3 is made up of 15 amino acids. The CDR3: CASSSHSGTNREQYF. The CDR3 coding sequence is TGTGCCAGCAGCTCACACTCCGGGACTAATCGCGAGCAGTACTTC.

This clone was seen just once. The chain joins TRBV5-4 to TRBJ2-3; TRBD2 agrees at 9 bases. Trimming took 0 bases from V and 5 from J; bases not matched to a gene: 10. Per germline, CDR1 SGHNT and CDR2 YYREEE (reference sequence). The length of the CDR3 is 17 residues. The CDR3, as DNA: TGTGCCAGCAGCTTGGCCGCGGGCGGGGGGGCAGGAGATACGCAGTATTTT. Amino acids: CASSLAAGGGAGDTQYF. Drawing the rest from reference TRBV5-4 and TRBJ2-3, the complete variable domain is ETGVTQSPTHLIKTRGQQVTLRCSSQSGHNTVSWYQQALGQGPQFIFQYYREEENGRGNFPPRFSGLQFPNYSSELNVNALELDDSALYLCASSLAAGGGAGDTQYFGPGTRLTVL.

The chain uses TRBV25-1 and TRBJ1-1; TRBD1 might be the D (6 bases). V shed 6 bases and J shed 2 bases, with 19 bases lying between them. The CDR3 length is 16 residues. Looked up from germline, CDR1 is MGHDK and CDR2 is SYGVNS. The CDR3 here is CASRQQGSVSNTEAFF. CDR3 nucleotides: TGTGCCAGCAGACAGCAGGGGTCTGTGAGTAACACTGAAGCTTTCTTT. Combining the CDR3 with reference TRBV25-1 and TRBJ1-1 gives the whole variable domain EADIYQTPRYLVIGTGKKITLECSQTMGHDKMYWYQQDPGMELHLIHYSYGVNSTEKGDLSSESTVSRIRTEHFPLTLESARPSHTSQYLCASRQQGSVSNTEAFFGQGTRLTVV.

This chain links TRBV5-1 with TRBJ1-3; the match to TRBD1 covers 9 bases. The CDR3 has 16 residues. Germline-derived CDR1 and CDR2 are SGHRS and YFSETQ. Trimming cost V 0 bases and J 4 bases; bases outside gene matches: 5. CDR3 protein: CASSLEGQGTGNTIYF. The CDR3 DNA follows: TGCGCCAGCAGCTTGGAAGGACAGGGGACGGGAAACACCATATATTTT. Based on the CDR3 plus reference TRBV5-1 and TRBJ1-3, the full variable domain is KAGVTQTPRYLIKTRGQQVTLSCSPISGHRSVSWYQQTPGQGLQFLFEYFSETQRNKGNFPGRFSGRQFSNSRSEMNVSTLELGDSALYLCASSLEGQGTGNTIYFGEGSWLTVV.

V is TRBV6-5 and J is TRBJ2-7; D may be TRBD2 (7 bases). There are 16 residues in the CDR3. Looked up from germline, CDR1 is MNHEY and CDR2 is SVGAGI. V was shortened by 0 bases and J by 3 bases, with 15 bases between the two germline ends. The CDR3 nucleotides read TGTGCCAGCAGTTACTCAGGGGGGGGATGGGACTACGAGCAGTACTTC. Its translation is CASSYSGGGWDYEQYF.

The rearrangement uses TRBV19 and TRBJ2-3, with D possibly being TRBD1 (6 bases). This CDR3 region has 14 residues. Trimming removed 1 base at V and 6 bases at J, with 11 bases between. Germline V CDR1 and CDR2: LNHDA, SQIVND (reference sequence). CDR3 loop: CASSIGAQGDTQYF. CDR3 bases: TGTGCCAGTAGTATAGGGGCACAGGGCGATACGCAGTATTTT.

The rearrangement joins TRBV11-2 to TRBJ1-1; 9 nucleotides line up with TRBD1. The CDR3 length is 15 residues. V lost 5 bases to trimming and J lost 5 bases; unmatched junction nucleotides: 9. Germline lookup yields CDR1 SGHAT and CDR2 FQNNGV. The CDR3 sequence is CASSPLTGGNTEAFF. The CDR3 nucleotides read TGTGCCAGCAGCCCGCTGACAGGGGGGAATACTGAAGCTTTCTTT. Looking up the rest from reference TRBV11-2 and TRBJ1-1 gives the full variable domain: EAGVAQSPRYKIIEKRQSVAFWCNPISGHATLYWYQQILGQGPKLLIQFQNNGVVDDSQLPKDRFSAERLKGVDSTLKIQPAKLEDSAVYLCASSPLTGGNTEAFFGQGTRLTVV.

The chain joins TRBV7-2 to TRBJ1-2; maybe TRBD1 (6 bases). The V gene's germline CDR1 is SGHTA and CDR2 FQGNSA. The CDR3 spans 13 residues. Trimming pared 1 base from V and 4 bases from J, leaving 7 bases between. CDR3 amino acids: CASSLDRAYGYTF. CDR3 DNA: TGTGCCAGCAGCTTAGACAGGGCCTATGGCTACACCTTC.

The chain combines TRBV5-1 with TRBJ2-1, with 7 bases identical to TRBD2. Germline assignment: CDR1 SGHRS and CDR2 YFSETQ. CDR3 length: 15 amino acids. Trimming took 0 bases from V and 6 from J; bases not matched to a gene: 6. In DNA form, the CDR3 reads TGCGCCAGCAGCTTGGTAGCGGGTGCACTCAATGAGCAGTTCTTC. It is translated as CASSLVAGALNEQFF.

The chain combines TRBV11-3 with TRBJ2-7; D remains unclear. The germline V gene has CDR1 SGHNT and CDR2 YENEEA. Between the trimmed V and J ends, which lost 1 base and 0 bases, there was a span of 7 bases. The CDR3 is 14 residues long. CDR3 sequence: CASSLVASSYEQYF. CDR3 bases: TGTGCCAGCAGCTTAGTGGCCAGCTCCTACGAGCAGTACTTC.

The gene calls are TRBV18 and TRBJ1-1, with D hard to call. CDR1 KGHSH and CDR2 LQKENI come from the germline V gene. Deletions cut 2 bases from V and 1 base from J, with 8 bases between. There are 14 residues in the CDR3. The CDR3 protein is CASSPTPRNTEAFF. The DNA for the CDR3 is TGTGCCAGCTCACCAACACCTAGGAACACTGAAGCTTTCTTT. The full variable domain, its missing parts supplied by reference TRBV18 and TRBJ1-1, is NAGVMQNPRHLVRRRGQEARLRCSPMKGHSHVYWYRQLPEEGLKFMVYLQKENIIDESGMPKERFSAEFPKEGPSILRIQQVVRGDSAAYFCASSPTPRNTEAFFGQGTRLTVV.

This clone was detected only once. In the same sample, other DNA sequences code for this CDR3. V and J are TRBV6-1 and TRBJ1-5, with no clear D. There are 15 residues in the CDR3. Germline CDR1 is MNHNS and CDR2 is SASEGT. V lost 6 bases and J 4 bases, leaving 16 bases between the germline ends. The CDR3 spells CASRGVEVSNQPQHF. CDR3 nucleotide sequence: TGTGCCAGCAGGGGTGTAGAGGTTAGTAATCAGCCCCAGCATTTT.

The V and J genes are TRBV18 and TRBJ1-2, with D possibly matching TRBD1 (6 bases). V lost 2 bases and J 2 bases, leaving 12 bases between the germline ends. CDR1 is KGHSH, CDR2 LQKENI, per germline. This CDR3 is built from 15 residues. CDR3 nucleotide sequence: TGTGCCAGCTCACCATCTGGACAGCCGAACTATGGCTACACCTTC. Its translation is CASSPSGQPNYGYTF.

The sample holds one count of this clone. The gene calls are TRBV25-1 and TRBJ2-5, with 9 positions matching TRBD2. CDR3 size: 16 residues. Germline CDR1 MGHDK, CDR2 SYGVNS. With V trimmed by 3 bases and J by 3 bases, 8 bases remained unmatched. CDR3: CASSDQGTSREETQYF. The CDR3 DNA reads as TGTGCCAGCAGTGACCAAGGGACTAGCAGGGAAGAGACCCAGTACTTC.

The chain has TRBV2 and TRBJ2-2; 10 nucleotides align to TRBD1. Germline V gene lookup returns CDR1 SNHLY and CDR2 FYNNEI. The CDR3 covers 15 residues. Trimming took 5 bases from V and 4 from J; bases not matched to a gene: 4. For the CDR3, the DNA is TGTGCCAGCAGTAGGGACAGGGGTAGCACCGGGGAGCTGTTTTTT. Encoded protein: CASSRDRGSTGELFF.

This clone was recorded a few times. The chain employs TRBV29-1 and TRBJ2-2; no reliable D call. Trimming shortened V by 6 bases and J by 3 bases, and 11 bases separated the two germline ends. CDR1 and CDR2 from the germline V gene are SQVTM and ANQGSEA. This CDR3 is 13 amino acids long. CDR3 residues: CSVYGSYTGELFF. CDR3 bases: TGCAGCGTCTACGGGTCTTACACCGGGGAGCTGTTTTTT.

The CDR3 DNA is TGTGCCAGCAGCCGAGGACAGGGGGAGACAGATACGCAGTATTTT. Amino acids: CASSRGQGETDTQYF. The J gene is TRBJ2-3, the V gene TRBV7-3; 10 bases align to TRBD1. The CDR3 consists of 15 residues. Germline loops: CDR1 SGHTA, CDR2 FQGTGA. J was trimmed by 3 bases and V by 5 bases; bases with no gene match: 5.

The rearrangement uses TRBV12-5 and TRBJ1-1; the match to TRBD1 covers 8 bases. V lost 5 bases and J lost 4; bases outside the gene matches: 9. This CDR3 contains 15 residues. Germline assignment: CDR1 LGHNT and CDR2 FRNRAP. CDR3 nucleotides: TGTGCTAGTGGTAGGGCGACAGGGGCAGTCACTGAAGCTTTCTTT. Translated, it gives CASGRATGAVTEAFF.

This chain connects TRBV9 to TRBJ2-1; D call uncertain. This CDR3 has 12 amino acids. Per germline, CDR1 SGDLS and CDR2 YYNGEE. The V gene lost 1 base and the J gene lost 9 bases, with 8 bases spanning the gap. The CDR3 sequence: CASSVYTGEQFF. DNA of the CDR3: TGTGCCAGCAGCGTATACACGGGTGAGCAGTTCTTC.

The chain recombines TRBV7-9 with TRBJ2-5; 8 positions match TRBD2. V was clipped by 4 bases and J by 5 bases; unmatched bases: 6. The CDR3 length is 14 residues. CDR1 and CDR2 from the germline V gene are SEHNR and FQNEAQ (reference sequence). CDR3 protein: CASSSGTRFETQYF. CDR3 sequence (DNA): TGTGCCAGCAGCTCCGGGACTAGGTTTGAGACCCAGTACTTC. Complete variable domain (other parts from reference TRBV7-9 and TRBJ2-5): DTGVSQNPRHKITKRGQNVTFRCDPISEHNRLYWYRQTLGQGPEFLTYFQNEAQLEKSRLLSDRFSAERPKGSFSTLEIQRTEQGDSAMYLCASSSGTRFETQYFGPGTRLLVL.